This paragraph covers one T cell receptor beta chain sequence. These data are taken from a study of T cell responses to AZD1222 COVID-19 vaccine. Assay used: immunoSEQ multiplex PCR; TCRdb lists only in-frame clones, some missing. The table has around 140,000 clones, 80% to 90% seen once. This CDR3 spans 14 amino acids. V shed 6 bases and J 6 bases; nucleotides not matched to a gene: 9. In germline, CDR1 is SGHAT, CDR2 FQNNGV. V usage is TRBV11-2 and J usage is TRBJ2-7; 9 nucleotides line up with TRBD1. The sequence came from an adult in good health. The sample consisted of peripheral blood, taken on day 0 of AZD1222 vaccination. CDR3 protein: CASSSRGTGLEQYF. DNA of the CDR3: TGTGCCAGCAGTTCCAGGGGGACAGGGCTCGAGCAGTACTTC.